Shown below are 23 T cell receptor beta chains from a single sample sequenced in a study of T cell clonality in common variable immunodeficiency. Method: immunoSEQ multiplex PCR; TCRdb's copy keeps in-frame clones and lacks some. The sample includes around 50,000 clones, none of them occurring once. The sequenced sample was peripheral blood mononuclear cells. The receptors stem from a person between 18 and 75 years old in good health.

Points on this clone: The read ends 3 residues before the CDR3 terminus; that terminus is restored from the germline J gene. V usage is TRBV18 and J usage is TRBJ1-4; 9 bases map to TRBD1. Germline CDR1 is KGHSH and CDR2 is LQKENI. This CDR3 is 14 amino acids long. The CDR3 region is CASSGDRVGSPLFF. The CDR3 DNA, read in part, is TGTGCCAGCTCAGGGGACAGGGTCGGTTCACCA.

This clone was recorded at least ten times. The sequenced fragment ends 3 residues before the CDR3 boundary, so the rest is inferred from the germline J gene. The V gene is TRBV20-1, the J gene TRBJ2-7, with D maybe TRBD1 (9 bases). Germline V gene lookup returns CDR1 DFQATT and CDR2 SNEGSKA (reference sequence). CDR3 length: 15 residues. V was trimmed by 3 bases and J by 0 bases, leaving 15 bases between them. CDR3 region: CSASSGTGFSYEQYF. The sequenced part of the CDR3 DNA is TGCAGTGCTAGTAGCGGGACAGGGTTCTCCTACGAG.

Ten or more counts support this clone. Read data end 3 residues before the CDR3 end; the end is taken from the germline J gene. The genes are TRBV7-2 and TRBJ2-1; 8 bases line up with TRBD2. The CDR3 loop spans 15 amino acids. J was trimmed by 5 bases and V by 2 bases; bases with no gene match: 5. Germline assignment: CDR1 SGHTA and CDR2 FQGNSA. Partial CDR3 DNA: TGTGCCAGCAGCTTAAACCTAGCGGGTCACAATGAG. Its protein is CASSLNLAGHNE. The full CDR3 protein reads CASSLNLAGHNEQFF.

This clone has only a few counts. From the germline J gene comes the end of the CDR3, since the read stops 3 residues before it. The chain has TRBV7-9 and TRBJ2-1, with D perhaps matching TRBD2 (6 bases). V was clipped by 10 bases and J by 5 bases, with 21 bases between them. Germline V lookup: CDR1 SEHNR, CDR2 FQNEAQ (reference sequence). The CDR3 covers 15 residues. The CDR3 loop is CATQVGGRGNNEQFF. The covered CDR3 bases are TGTGCCACCCAAGTCGGTGGGCGGGGAAACAATGAG.

At least ten counts were recorded for this clone. From the germline J gene comes the end of the CDR3, since the read stops 3 residues before it. The chain carries TRBV19 and TRBJ1-6; maybe TRBD1 (6 bases). Trimming removed 11 bases from V and 9 bases from J, with 26 bases in between. CDR3 length: 16 amino acids. Per germline, CDR1 LNHDA and CDR2 SQIVND (reference sequence). This CDR3 is CAPGEGSERGGSPLHF. CDR3 DNA, as far as it was read: TGTGCCCCGGGGGAGGGGTCAGAGAGGGGGGGTTCACCC.

This clone came up many times. The read terminates 3 residues ahead of where the CDR3 ends, so the germline J gene completes it. This rearrangement joins TRBV19 to TRBJ2-3, with TRBD2 as a possible D gene (5 bases). Germline V gene sequence: CDR1 LNHDA, CDR2 SQIVND (reference sequence). V lost 1 base, J lost 2 bases, and 10 bases lay in between. The CDR3 sequence is 15 residues long. The CDR3 region is CASSIVSGLTDTQYF. The part of the CDR3 DNA that was read is TGTGCCAGTAGTATAGTGAGTGGACTCACAGATACG.

This clone was counted between two and nine times. Read coverage stops 3 residues before the CDR3 terminus; the germline J gene supplies the remainder. The chain joins TRBV2 to TRBJ2-7, with no clear D. This CDR3 spans 12 amino acids. Trimming cost V 8 bases and J 0 bases, with 8 bases left between them. Germline V gene lookup returns CDR1 SNHLY and CDR2 FYNNEI. CDR3 DNA, as far as it was read: TGTGCCAGCCACAGCAGCTCCTACGAG. The encoded protein is CASHSSSYE. The complete CDR3 sequence is CASHSSSYEQYF.

In this sample, this clone turned up many times. The CDR3 bases that were read are TGTGCCAGCAGCGCGCGGCGGGGCGACAATGAG. Protein sequence: CASSARRGDNE. The whole CDR3 reads CASSARRGDNEQFF. The chain has TRBV7-2 and TRBJ2-1; D possibly corresponds to TRBD2 (6 bases). The sequence runs out 3 residues before the end of the CDR3; the remainder is reconstructed from the germline J gene. CDR3 length equals 14 residues. CDR1 is SGHTA, CDR2 FQGNSA, per germline. With 5 bases removed from V and 5 bases from J, the gap between germline ends came to 13 bases.

This clone has at least ten counts. The CDR3 end falls 3 residues outside the read, so it is completed with the germline J gene. The chain couples TRBV5-4 to TRBJ1-2; 8 positions agree with TRBD1. V shed 5 bases and J 3 bases; nucleotides not matched to a gene: 12. CDR3 length equals 16 residues. Per germline, CDR1 SGHNT and CDR2 YYREEE (reference sequence). Partial CDR3 DNA: TGTGCCAGCAGTCCTGGGTCGGGACAGGCTCACTATGGC. This gives the protein CASSPGSGQAHYG. The complete CDR3 reads CASSPGSGQAHYGYTF.

This clone was detected ten times or more. The DNA ends 3 residues before the CDR3 does, and the rest of the CDR3 is filled in from the germline J gene. The chain employs TRBV6-1 and TRBJ2-7; 9 bases agree with TRBD1. This CDR3 has 14 residues. From germline, CDR1 is MNHNS and CDR2 SASEGT. V lost 4 bases to trimming and J lost 3 bases; unmatched junction nucleotides: 4. The CDR3 bases that were read are TGTGCCAGCAGTGTGGACAGGGGCGACTACGAG. Protein product: CASSVDRGDYE. The whole CDR3 is CASSVDRGDYEQYF.

Ten or more counts support this clone. The read is 3 residues too short to cover the CDR3 end, so that end is filled in from the germline J gene. V usage is TRBV5-1 and J usage is TRBJ2-7; possible D gene TRBD2, 6 bases. CDR3 length: 16 amino acids. V lost 2 bases and J lost 0, with 15 bases in between. Germline V lookup: CDR1 SGHRS, CDR2 YFSETQ. The covered CDR3 bases are TGCGCCAGCAGCTTAACTCCGGGGGTCGACTCCTACGAG. Protein product: CASSLTPGVDSYE. The full CDR3 protein reads CASSLTPGVDSYEQYF.

As concerns this clone: A much larger clonotype is one base distant, so this may be a read error. CDR3 in amino acids: CASSLVTVSNQPQYF. The sequenced CDR3 bases are TGTGCCAGCAGCTTAGTGACAGTCAGCAATCAGCCG. J is TRBJ2-3 and V is TRBV7-8; tentative D call: TRBD1 (5 bases). With the read ending 3 residues before the CDR3 end, the germline J gene is used to fill in that end. The CDR3 covers 15 residues. Germline V gene data show CDR1 as SGHVS and CDR2 as FQNEAQ.

This clone has ten or more counts. The read comes to an end 3 residues before the CDR3 does, leaving the germline J gene to fill in the end. The gene calls are TRBV30 and TRBJ1-3; no reliable D call. This CDR3 is 12 amino acids long. The germline CDR1 and CDR2 sequences are GTSNPN and SVGIG (reference sequence). The ends were cut back, 1 base at V and 4 bases at J, with 5 bases in the middle. The CDR3 is CAWSGAGNTIYF. The CDR3 DNA, read in part, is TGTGCCTGGAGTGGGGCCGGAAACACC.

This clone was found a few times. A single base separates this from a much larger clone, so it may be a read error. Read sequence stops 3 residues before the CDR3 end, and the germline J gene provides the missing end. The chain recombines TRBV7-6 with TRBJ2-3; perhaps TRBD1 as D (6 bases). The CDR3 is made up of 15 amino acids. Germline V gene lookup returns CDR1 SGHVS and CDR2 FNYEAQ. Here the CDR3 reads CASSLNGQSNQPQYF. The part of the CDR3 DNA that was read is TGTGCCAGCAGCTTAAACGGACAGTCCAATCAGCCG.

A few counts support this clone. A read error may produce the germline difference seen at one junction end. The CDR3 extends 3 residues past the end of the read, so its final part is completed from the germline J gene. Other nucleotide sequences from this sample produce the same CDR3. The rearrangement uses TRBV30 and TRBJ1-3; 7 nucleotides agree with TRBD1. The V gene's germline CDR1 is GTSNPN and CDR2 SVGIG (reference sequence). The CDR3 length is 15 residues. The CDR3 is CAWGWDSHSGNTIYF. CDR3 bases read: TGTGCCTGGGGCTGGGACAGCCACTCTGGAAACACA.

This clone has ten or more counts. The read is 3 residues too short to cover the CDR3 end, so that end is filled in from the germline J gene. The chain uses TRBV7-9 and TRBJ2-1, with 10 bases lining up with TRBD2. This CDR3 region has 15 residues. Germline V gene sequence: CDR1 SEHNR, CDR2 FQNEAQ (reference sequence). The V gene end was trimmed by 6 bases and the J gene end by 5 bases; junction bases not matched to a gene: 7. The part of the CDR3 DNA that was read is TGTGCCAGCAGATCAAGCGGGGGGGAAAACAATGAG. Protein product: CASRSSGGENNE. The CDR3, in full, reads CASRSSGGENNEQFF.

Regarding this clone: With the read ending 3 residues before the CDR3 end, the germline J gene is used to fill in that end. The genes are TRBV7-6 and TRBJ2-3; 11 nucleotides agree with TRBD2. This CDR3 comprises 16 residues. In germline, CDR1 is SGHVS, CDR2 FNYEAQ. CDR3 DNA (partial): TGTGCCAGCAGCCCCCTAGCGGGAGGCCCTAAGGAGACG. Its translation: CASSPLAGGPKET. The full CDR3 sequence reads CASSPLAGGPKETQYF.

This clone has at least ten counts. The read ends 3 residues early relative to the CDR3; the germline J gene fills the gap. The chain employs TRBV15 and TRBJ2-7; D possibly corresponds to TRBD1 (6 bases). CDR1 and CDR2 from the germline V gene are LNHNV and YYDKDF (reference sequence). Trimming took 2 bases from V and 2 from J, leaving 16 bases between them. CDR3 length equals 16 residues. The covered CDR3 bases are TGTGCCACCAGCAGAAACCTCGGGACAATGACCTACGAG. Translated: CATSRNLGTMTYE. The entire CDR3 is CATSRNLGTMTYEQYF.

This clone was seen repeatedly, ten times or more. Read coverage stops 3 residues before the CDR3 terminus; the germline J gene supplies the remainder. The rearrangement uses TRBV11-2 and TRBJ2-7; TRBD1 matches 8 bases. CDR1 is SGHAT, CDR2 FQNNGV, per germline. The CDR3 totals 15 residues. Germline trimming cut 4 bases from V and 2 bases from J; bases unmatched to any gene: 7. CDR3 DNA, as far as it was read: TGTGCCAGCAGCTCCCAGGGGGCGCTGGCCTACGAG. Its protein product is CASSSQGALAYE. The CDR3 in its entirety is CASSSQGALAYEQYF.

This clone was counted at least ten times. The CDR3 end is not reached by the read, which stops 3 residues before it; the germline J gene fills it in. This chain joins TRBV28 and TRBJ1-5, with D possibly being TRBD1 (5 bases). Germline CDR1 is MDHEN and CDR2 is SYDVKM. The CDR3 has 16 amino acids. V was cut by 3 bases and J by 0 bases, with 12 bases left in between. The covered CDR3 bases are TGTGCCAGCAGTTTTGAACCAGGGAGTAGCAATCAGCCC. This codes for CASSFEPGSSNQP. The complete CDR3 protein is CASSFEPGSSNQPQHF.

This clone showed up just a few times. The missing CDR3 end, 3 residues past where the read stops, is filled in from the germline J gene. The chain joins TRBV13 to TRBJ2-7; 8 nucleotides line up with TRBD2. The V gene's germline CDR1 is PRHDT and CDR2 FYEKMQ (reference sequence). The V gene end was trimmed by 3 bases and the J gene end by 6 bases; junction bases not matched to a gene: 7. This CDR3 has 14 residues. The CDR3 DNA, read in part, is TGTGCCAGCAGCTTCGGGACTAGTCGGTCCGAG. Translation: CASSFGTSRSE. The CDR3 reads in full as CASSFGTSRSEQYF.

This clone has a handful of counts. Mismatch with germline at one junction end may stem from a read error. CDR3 DNA, as far as it was read: TGTGCCGGCAGCCCCCGAGGAGGGGGCCTGCCTGGC. Amino acids: CAGSPRGGGLPG. The whole CDR3 reads CAGSPRGGGLPGYTF. This chain connects TRBV7-9 to TRBJ1-2, with 7 bases that match TRBD1. The CDR3 end lies 3 residues beyond the end of the read and is filled in from the germline J gene. Germline V CDR1 and CDR2: SEHNR, FQNEAQ (reference sequence). This CDR3 region has 15 residues.

Details on this clone: Read data end 3 residues before the CDR3 end; the end is taken from the germline J gene. This chain uses TRBV7-9 with TRBJ1-1; D perhaps matches TRBD1 (5 bases). From germline, CDR1 is SEHNR and CDR2 FQNEAQ (reference sequence). The CDR3 runs 14 residues. V was shortened by 3 bases and J by 5 bases, with 13 bases between the two germline ends. The sequenced CDR3 bases are TGTGCCAGCAGCTTTACGGAAAAGGGGACTGAA. Amino acid sequence: CASSFTEKGTE. The whole CDR3 sequence reads CASSFTEKGTEAFF. Looking up the rest from reference TRBV7-9 and TRBJ1-1 gives the full variable domain: DTGVSQNPRHKITKRGQNVTFRCDPISEHNRLYWYRQTLGQGPEFLTYFQNEAQLEKSRLLSDRFSAERPKGSFSTLEIQRTEQGDSAMYLCASSFTEKGTEAFFGQGTRLTVV.